This is a list of T cell receptor beta chains from one sample in a study of blood T cells in healthy people across ages. TCRdb re-called the 5' RACE reads through MiXCR, storing one row per CDR3 protein. The sample records about 1.6 million distinct CDR3 sequences, approximately 32% being singletons. Sequencing was done on a sample of blood. Receptors originate from a woman in her twenties or thirties in good health. CDR3s leave out the opening cysteine and the closing phenylalanine or tryptophan.

TRBJ2-1	TRBV20-1	SAVSSDGMGEQF
TRBJ2-3	TRBV5-4	ASRSSLCAFLRELTDTQY
TRBJ1-2	TRBV12-3/TRBV12-4	ASSQMVRPRGDYGYT
TRBJ2-1	TRBV27	ASSESSGRAYNEQF
TRBJ2-3	TRBV7-8	ASSLGLAGSPSTDTQY
TRBJ1-2	TRBV5-1	ASSLEQNYGYT
TRBJ2-4	TRBV27	ASSPRTNGAKNIQY
TRBJ1-1	TRBV20-1	SALRDANTEAF
TRBJ2-7	TRBV28	ASSWGETGLYEQY
TRBJ2-5	TRBV7-2	VNSLGFRLAGEGGETQY
TRBJ1-5	TRBV6-1	ASLRGGPTPSQPQH
TRBJ2-7	TRBV29-1	SVGGVSVEAYEQY
NA	TRBV29-1	SVESPERPYEQY
TRBJ2-7	TRBV7-2	ASSPLGGGGYEQY
TRBJ2-5	TRBV11-1	ASSLRLAGETQY
TRBJ2-3	TRBV6-1	ASSELAGGDTQY
TRBJ2-5	TRBV5-5	ASSLFRDSQYQETQY
TRBJ2-1	TRBV20-1	SADDRESRSSSYNEQF
TRBJ2-3	TRBV9	ASSVVGDLSTDTQY